This is a list of T cell receptor beta chains from one sample in a study of identical twins. TCRdb reprocessed the 5' RACE reads via MiXCR and lists one record per CDR3 protein. This sample has some 260,000 distinct CDR3 sequences, with 11% to 15% found just once. The sequencing input was memory (CD45RO+) T cells sorted from blood. The receptors shown here come from a woman aged 18-29 years in good health. The CDR3 runs from the conserved cysteine through the conserved F or W. D genes are given only for firm matches. Clone size is stated in some rows and not others, as once, few, many or a class when expanded.

cdr3_aa	cdr3_nt	v_call	j_call	clone_size	d_call
CASSSLAGGVNEQYF	TGTGCCAGCAGCTCGTTAGCGGGGGGTGTCAACGAGCAGTACTTC	TRBV7-9	TRBJ2-7	few	TRBD2
CASSLFPSLIGEQFF	TGTGCCAGCAGCTTATTCCCCAGTCTAATAGGTGAGCAGTTCTTC	TRBV7-9	TRBJ2-1	-	-
CASSADARLSYGYTF	TGCGCCAGCAGCGCCGACGCCCGGCTTTCCTATGGCTACACCTTC	TRBV5-1	TRBJ1-2	-	-
CASSYLAGFRTGELFF	TGCGCCAGCAGCTACTTAGCGGGATTCAGGACCGGGGAGCTGTTTTTT	TRBV5-1	TRBJ2-2	-	TRBD2
CAISESKGREETQYF	TGTGCCATCAGTGAGTCGAAGGGCAGGGAAGAGACCCAGTACTTC	TRBV10-3	TRBJ2-5	-	-
CASSLGGRLGLNNSPLHF	TGTGCCAGCAGCCTCGGCGGCCGATTAGGGCTAAATAATTCACCCCTCCACTTT	TRBV7-8	TRBJ1-6	-	-
CASSYLGTSGIHEQYF	TGTGCCAGCAGCTACTTAGGGACTAGCGGGATACACGAGCAGTACTTC	TRBV7-2	TRBJ2-7	many	TRBD2
CASSQDRSKNEQYF	TGTGCCAGCAGCCAGGACAGGTCTAAGAACGAGCAGTACTTC	TRBV27	TRBJ2-7	few	TRBD1
CASSPTGVPNEQFF	TGTGCCAGCAGCCCGACAGGGGTCCCCAATGAGCAGTTCTTC	TRBV5-6	TRBJ2-1	few	TRBD1
CSAGTSGNEQFF	TGCAGCGCTGGGACTAGCGGAAATGAGCAGTTCTTC	TRBV29-1	TRBJ2-1	-	TRBD2
CASSLGSRTGGDTQYF	TGTGCCAGCAGCTTGGGATCTCGGACAGGGGGCGATACGCAGTATTTT	TRBV5-4	TRBJ2-3	-	TRBD1
CASSPRAAYQPQHF	TGTGCCAGCAGCCCTAGGGCAGCTTATCAGCCCCAGCATTTT	TRBV3-1	TRBJ1-5	-	-
CASSLLPGPDTQYF	TGTGCCAGCAGCTTATTGCCGGGCCCAGATACGCAGTATTTT	TRBV7-3	TRBJ2-3	-	-
CASSLLPGPQETQYF	TGTGCTAGCAGCTTACTGCCAGGTCCCCAAGAGACCCAGTACTTC	TRBV5-1	TRBJ2-5	many	-
CAISAQETQYF	TGTGCCATCAGTGCACAAGAGACCCAGTACTTC	TRBV10-3	TRBJ2-5	few	-
CASSYAAGGKETQYF	TGTGCCAGCAGTTACGCAGCAGGGGGAAAGGAGACCCAGTACTTC	TRBV12-3/TRBV12-4	TRBJ2-5	few	TRBD1
CASSYSGLAGGNEQFF	TGTGCCAGCAGTTACTCTGGACTAGCGGGAGGAAATGAGCAGTTCTTC	TRBV6-5	TRBJ2-1	few	TRBD2
CATQTQGAGELFF	TGTGCCACTCAAACCCAGGGCGCCGGGGAGCTGTTTTTT	TRBV15	TRBJ2-2	-	-
CASSRANTQYF	TGCGCCAGCAGCCGCGCGAATACGCAGTATTTT	TRBV4-3	TRBJ2-3	few	-
CASSLHPTGEQFF	TGTGCCAGCAGCTTACACCCAACGGGAGAGCAGTTCTTC	TRBV11-3	TRBJ2-1	few	-
CASSSGGDTEAFF	TGTGCCAGCAGTTCTGGCGGGGACACTGAAGCTTTCTTT	TRBV12-3/TRBV12-4	TRBJ1-1	many	-
CASHRQDYGYTF	TGTGCCAGCCATAGACAGGACTATGGCTACACCTTC	TRBV6-2/TRBV6-3	TRBJ1-2	few	-
CASTINDRPYTF	TGTGCCAGCACCATAAACGACAGGCCCTACACCTTC	TRBV12-3/TRBV12-4	TRBJ1-2	many	-
CASGLIASGNTIYF	TGTGCTAGTGGTTTGATTGCCTCTGGAAACACCATATATTTT	TRBV12-5	TRBJ1-3	-	-
CASSQDGNRAFF	TGTGCCAGCAGCCAAGATGGTAACAGGGCTTTCTTT	TRBV3-1	TRBJ1-1	-	-
CASSIPGTATTEAFF	TGTGCCAGCAGTATCCCCGGGACAGCGACAACTGAAGCTTTCTTT	TRBV6-1	TRBJ1-1	-	TRBD1
CASSSLPSGRGRNTDTQYF	TGTGCCAGCAGCTCTCTCCCTAGCGGGAGGGGGAGGAACACAGATACGCAGTATTTT	TRBV9	TRBJ2-3	-	TRBD2
CASSLAGPQDTQYF	TGCGCCAGCAGCTTGGCTGGCCCTCAAGATACGCAGTATTTT	TRBV5-1	TRBJ2-3	-	-
CASLPAGGGYTF	TGTGCCAGCTTACCGGCGGGGGGAGGCTACACCTTC	TRBV12-3/TRBV12-4	TRBJ1-2	few	-
CASSLSLVRVSGANVLTF	TGCGCCAGCAGCCTTTCTTTGGTCAGGGTCTCTGGGGCCAACGTCCTGACTTTC	TRBV4-3	TRBJ2-6	many	-
CASSEEGRQPQHF	TGTGCCAGCAGTGAAGAGGGAAGACAGCCCCAGCATTTT	TRBV2	TRBJ1-5	few	-
CSVESRSGGALDTQYF	TGCAGCGTTGAGAGTCGTAGCGGGGGGGCCTTGGATACGCAGTATTTT	TRBV29-1	TRBJ2-3	few	TRBD2
CSGDRGRYEQFF	TGCAGCGGTGACAGGGGCCGGTACGAGCAGTTCTTC	TRBV29-1	TRBJ2-1	few	TRBD1
CASSQEPNAGELFF	TGTGCCAGCAGCCAGGAACCGAACGCCGGGGAGCTGTTTTTT	TRBV4-2	TRBJ2-2	few	-
CSVLTGPGGRADTQYF	TGCAGTGTTTTGACTGGCCCGGGGGGGCGCGCAGATACGCAGTATTTT	TRBV20-1	TRBJ2-3	-	TRBD2
CASSPLTATNTGELFF	TGTGCCAGCAGTCCCCTGACAGCCACGAACACCGGGGAGCTGTTTTTT	TRBV7-8	TRBJ2-2	-	-
CSASTTRADEQFF	TGCAGTGCTAGTACCACCCGGGCCGATGAGCAGTTCTTC	TRBV20-1	TRBJ2-1	few	-
CASSPAANYGYTF	TGTGCCAGCAGTCCCGCCGCTAACTATGGCTACACCTTC	TRBV6-6	TRBJ1-2	few	-
CSAGQCPRADGHGQETQYF	TGCAGTGCTGGCCAGTGCCCTCGTGCTGATGGCCATGGTCAAGAGACCCAGTACTTC	TRBV20-1	TRBJ2-5	-	-
CASSHGRGEKLFF	TGTGCCAGCAGCCACGGGCGAGGTGAAAAACTGTTTTTT	TRBV3-1	TRBJ1-4	few	-
CASRLDTHGYTF	TGTGCCAGCAGGCTAGACACCCATGGCTACACCTTC	TRBV5-6	TRBJ1-2	-	-
CASSQDPTGDTEAFF	TGCGCCAGCAGCCAAGACCCAACCGGGGACACTGAAGCTTTCTTT	TRBV4-1	TRBJ1-1	-	-
CSVEGRGLNYGYTF	TGCAGCGTTGAAGGCAGGGGGCTTAACTATGGCTACACCTTC	TRBV29-1	TRBJ1-2	-	TRBD1
CASRKQLIRQNEQYF	TGTGCCAGCAGGAAACAACTGATTAGACAGAACGAGCAGTACTTC	TRBV6-2/TRBV6-3	TRBJ2-7	-	-
CSAILVPYNEQFF	TGCAGTGCAATACTAGTACCCTACAATGAGCAGTTCTTC	TRBV20-1	TRBJ2-1	-	-
CASSHTSGNTEAFF	TGTGCCAGCAGCCATACGAGCGGTAACACTGAAGCTTTCTTT	TRBV3-1	TRBJ1-1	-	-
CASEREFLDTQYF	TGTGCCAGCGAACGGGAATTTCTAGATACGCAGTATTTT	TRBV7-8	TRBJ2-3	many	-
CASRAISEQYF	TGTGCCAGCAGGGCAATCTCCGAGCAGTACTTC	TRBV12-3/TRBV12-4	TRBJ2-7	few	-
CSVEDHRVSYGYTF	TGCAGCGTTGAAGATCATAGGGTTTCCTATGGCTACACCTTC	TRBV29-1	TRBJ1-2	-	-